The clone carrying this T cell receptor (beta chain) has a handful of counts. Its antigen is still unknown. V was pared by 2 bases and J by 6 bases, with 7 bases between. The CDR3 is 13 amino acids. In germline, CDR1 is KGHSH, CDR2 LQKENI. This entry comes from a study of beta chain features in type 1 diabetes. The wider study: Over all samples combined, 107,917,701 sorted cells were examined.

Each of the CD4+ naive, central memory, regulatory and stem cell-like memory populations was sorted via CD45RO/CCR7/CD25/CD127/CD95/CD27. General study points: There was a moderate but significant shortening of TCRB CDR3s in all four CD4+ subsets of Type 1 diabetes patients. Type 1 diabetes patients showed fewer insertions and more deletions at VDJ junctions. For patients, the naive, central memory and Treg TCRB repertoires appeared more alike than for healthy donors.

Every bit of the isolated RNA underwent reverse transcription, so sequencing read expressed TCRB transcripts. Here immunoSEQ multiplex PCR was the method, and the copy in TCRdb shows in-frame clones only, minus some. The profile shows 310,000 or so clones, approximately 16% of them singletons. The material sequenced was naive CD4+ T cells from blood. The receptor was derived from a man in his late teens or twenties with type 1 diabetes. J is TRBJ2-2 and V is TRBV18, with no clear D. The CDR3 sequence: CASSPTWPGELFF. CDR3 nucleotide sequence: TGTGCCAGCTCACCAACGTGGCCCGGGGAGCTGTTTTTT.